The 12 T cell receptor beta chains below all came from one sample that was sequenced in a study of read filtering for tumor transcriptome and immune sequencing. The library was built from around 380 ng RNA with molecular barcoded adaptors for alpha/delta and beta/gamma chains. TCRdb called the reads again in MiXCR, with one record for every CDR3 protein. The sample has roughly 420 distinct CDR3 sequences; around 81% are singletons. The sample taken for sequencing was a population of CD138-negative cells sorted from bone marrow. These TCRs come from a donor at least 40 years old with multiple myeloma. This table probably holds off-target reads from a library built for another chain.

The V gene is TRBV6-2 or TRBV6-3, the J gene TRBJ2-3; perhaps TRBD2 as D (6 bases). Germline values: CDR1 MNHEY, CDR2 SVGEGT. V was clipped by 6 bases and J by 3 bases, with 16 bases between them. This CDR3 has 15 amino acids. Here the CDR3 reads CASSVRRDWTDTQYF. DNA of the CDR3: TGTGCCAGCAGCGTCAGGCGGGACTGGACAGATACGCAGTATTTT.

This chain connects TRBV2 to TRBJ2-1; 7 bases are a match to TRBD1. CDR3 length equals 15 residues. In germline, CDR1 is SNHLY, CDR2 FYNNEI. After removal of 3 bases from V and 6 bases from J, the junction contained 8 bases not matched to a gene. The CDR3 protein is CASSELAGGSNEQFF. CDR3 in DNA: TGTGCCAGCAGTGAGCTAGCAGGGGGAAGCAATGAGCAGTTCTTC. The full variable domain, with the rest looked up from reference TRBV2 and TRBJ2-1, is EPEVTQTPSHQVTQMGQEVILRCVPISNHLYFYWYRQILGQKVEFLVSFYNNEISEKSEIFDDQFSVERPDGSNFTLKIRSTKLEDSAMYFCASSELAGGSNEQFFGPGTRLTVL.

The V call is TRBV7-6, the J call TRBJ2-1; D uncertain. V was shortened by 6 bases and J by 7 bases, with 7 bases between the two germline ends. Germline V gene lookup returns CDR1 SGHVS and CDR2 FNYEAQ. The CDR3 contains 11 residues. DNA for the CDR3: TGTGCCAGCAGTAAAGAAAATGAGCAGTTCTTC. It translates to CASSKENEQFF.

The rearrangement uses TRBV20-1 and TRBJ2-7; D ambiguous. Germline loops: CDR1 DFQATT, CDR2 SNEGSKA (reference sequence). Trimming left V 6 bases short and J 3 bases short, with 12 bases between. The CDR3 is made up of 12 amino acids. The DNA of the CDR3 is TGCAGTGCAACTCACGAGAGCTACGAGCAGTACTTC. Its protein product is CSATHESYEQYF.

The chain is built from TRBV29-1 and TRBJ2-1; 8 nucleotides match TRBD1. The germline V gene has CDR1 SQVTM and CDR2 ANQGSEA. The CDR3 is 13 residues long. V was pared by 8 bases and J by 2 bases, with 5 bases of the junction left unmatched. In DNA, the CDR3 is TGCAGCTCCCCAGGGGGCGCCTACAATGAGCAGTTCTTC. It yields the protein CSSPGGAYNEQFF.

This rearrangement joins TRBV27 to TRBJ1-5; D is undetermined. From germline, CDR1 is MNHEY and CDR2 SMNVEV (reference sequence). The V end lost 3 bases, the J end lost 1 base, and 4 bases lay between the germline ends. The CDR3 covers 13 residues. CDR3 coding DNA: TGTGCCAGCAGTTTCAGGAGCAATCAGCCCCAGCATTTT. Translating gives CASSFRSNQPQHF.

With regard to this clonotype: The junction does not match germline at one end; this may be a read error. The chain couples TRBV4-3 to TRBJ1-5, with D unresolved. The CDR3 is made up of 13 amino acids. CDR1 is LGHNA, CDR2 YSLEER, per germline. Written as DNA, the CDR3 is TGCGCCAGCTGCCAAGATAGAGGTCAGCCCCAGCATTTT. Its protein product is CASCQDRGQPQHF.

The V and J genes are TRBV27 and TRBJ2-1; 9 positions match TRBD2. The CDR3 runs to 15 residues. Trimming at V came to 8 bases and at J to 7 bases, leaving 12 bases not matched to a gene. Germline lookup yields CDR1 MNHEY and CDR2 SMNVEV (reference sequence). The CDR3 DNA reads as TGTGCCAGCGCTATTGTGGGACTAGCCCCAAATGAGCAGTTCTTC. This encodes CASAIVGLAPNEQFF.

Here the CDR3 DNA reads TGCGCCAGCAGTCCGCAGGTGAGCACTGAAGCTTTCTTT. Its protein product is CASSPQVSTEAFF. The chain couples TRBV10-2 to TRBJ1-1; D is uncertain. Per the germline V gene, CDR1 is WSHSY and CDR2 is SAAADI. The CDR3 sequence is 13 residues long. V was pared by 5 bases and J by 4 bases, with 11 bases between.

The chain carries TRBV29-1 and TRBJ2-2, with 8 positions matching TRBD1. Germline CDR1 is SQVTM and CDR2 is ANQGSEA. Trimming cost V 6 bases and J 1 base; bases outside gene matches: 4. The CDR3 is 14 amino acids. CDR3 DNA sequence: TGCAGCGTACAGGGGGTCCTGAACACCGGGGAGCTGTTTTTT. Protein sequence: CSVQGVLNTGELFF.

In its sample, this clonotype was seen once. The chain employs TRBV15 and TRBJ2-3; no clear D. V was clipped by 3 bases and J by 1 base, with 8 bases between them. The CDR3 is 14 residues long. Germline V lookup: CDR1 LNHNV, CDR2 YYDKDF (reference sequence). This chain's CDR3 is CATSRTDGTDTQYF. As DNA, the CDR3 is TGTGCCACCAGCAGGACGGATGGCACAGATACGCAGTATTTT.

This chain links TRBV2 with TRBJ2-3; D may match TRBD1 or TRBD2 (5 bases each). Germline CDR1 SNHLY, CDR2 FYNNEI. The CDR3 contains 14 residues. Trimming stripped 4 bases from V and 7 bases from J, with 15 bases between. CDR3 amino acids: CASSVPGPGNTQYF. As DNA, the CDR3 is TGTGCCAGCAGTGTTCCGGGGCCAGGGAATACGCAGTATTTT.